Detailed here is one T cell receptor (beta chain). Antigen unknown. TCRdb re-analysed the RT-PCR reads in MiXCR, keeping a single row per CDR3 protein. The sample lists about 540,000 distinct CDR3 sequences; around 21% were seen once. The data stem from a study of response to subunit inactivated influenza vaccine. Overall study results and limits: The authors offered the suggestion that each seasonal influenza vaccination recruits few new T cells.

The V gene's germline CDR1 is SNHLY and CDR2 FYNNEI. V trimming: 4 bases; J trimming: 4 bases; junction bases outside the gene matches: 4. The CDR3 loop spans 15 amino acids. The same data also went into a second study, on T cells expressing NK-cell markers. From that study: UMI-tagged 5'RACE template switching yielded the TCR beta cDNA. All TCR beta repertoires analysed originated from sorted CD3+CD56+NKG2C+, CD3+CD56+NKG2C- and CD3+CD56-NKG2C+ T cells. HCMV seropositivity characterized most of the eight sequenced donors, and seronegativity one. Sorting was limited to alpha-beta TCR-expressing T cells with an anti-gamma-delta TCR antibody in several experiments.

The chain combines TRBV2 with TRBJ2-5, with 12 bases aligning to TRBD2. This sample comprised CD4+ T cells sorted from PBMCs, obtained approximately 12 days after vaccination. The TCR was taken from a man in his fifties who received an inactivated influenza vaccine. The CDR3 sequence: CASSVLAGGSETQYF. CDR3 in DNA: TGTGCCAGCAGTGTTCTAGCGGGGGGGTCAGAGACCCAGTACTTC.